One and the same sample provided the 11 T cell receptor beta chains below, sequenced in a study of OX40 agonist ivuxolimab in advanced cancers. The protocol used for the library was the immunoSEQ multiplex PCR assay. Sourced from immuneACCESS, this table was stored by TCRdb with only in-frame sequences that have V and J called. A share of the clones is absent; for the studies checked, an unresolved V gene accounts for under half, and the remainder has no known explanation. This sample is represented by about 50,000 clones; over 85% of them were singletons. The top ten clones comprise almost 25% of the sample. Specimen: CD4+ or CD8+ T cells sorted from blood, collected in a trial of the OX40 agonist ivuxolimab. The receptors were gathered from an adult with an advanced solid tumor such as melanoma, head and neck, liver or kidney cancer.

The chain joins TRBV27 to TRBJ2-7; D possibly uses TRBD1 or TRBD2 (5 bases each). The CDR3 has 13 amino acids. Per germline, CDR1 MNHEY and CDR2 SMNVEV (reference sequence). V was trimmed by 5 bases and J by 2 bases, leaving 10 bases between them. The chain's CDR3 is CASSLGPTYEQYF. Here the CDR3 DNA reads TGTGCCAGCAGTCTGGGACCCACCTACGAGCAGTACTTC.

The chain employs TRBV19 and TRBJ1-1; a possible D gene is TRBD1 (6 bases). The CDR3 has 12 amino acids. Between the trimmed V and J ends, which lost 5 bases and 6 bases, there was a span of 10 bases. CDR1 is LNHDA, CDR2 SQIVND, per germline (reference sequence). This chain's CDR3 is CASSQRGAEAFF. The CDR3 bases are TGTGCCAGTAGTCAGAGGGGGGCTGAAGCTTTCTTT.

This clone occurred once. This rearrangement joins TRBV9 to TRBJ1-2; D gene uncertain. Between the trimmed V and J ends, which lost 1 base and 7 bases, there was a span of 23 bases. Germline CDR1 reads SGDLS; CDR2 reads YYNGEE. This CDR3 contains 17 residues. CDR3 sequence: CASSVPATTGFQPGYTF. In DNA, the CDR3 is TGTGCCAGCAGCGTACCCGCGACTACGGGGTTTCAGCCTGGCTACACCTTC. Full variable domain (remainder filled in from reference TRBV9 and TRBJ1-2): DSGVTQTPKHLITATGQRVTLRCSPRSGDLSVYWYQQSLDQGLQFLIQYYNGEERAKGNILERFSAQQFPDLHSELNLSSLELGDSALYFCASSVPATTGFQPGYTFGSGTRLTVV.

This chain joins TRBV29-1 and TRBJ2-1; 11 bases fit TRBD1. Trimming removed 3 bases from V and 6 bases from J; junction bases left unmatched: 4. The germline gives CDR1 SQVTM, CDR2 ANQGSEA. This CDR3 region has 14 residues. As DNA, the CDR3 is TGCAGCGTTGACCGGGACAGGGGGTTCAATGAGCAGTTCTTC. Protein product: CSVDRDRGFNEQFF.

J is TRBJ2-7 and V is TRBV28; 7 bases are a match to TRBD1. Trimming took 3 bases from V and 4 from J; bases not matched to a gene: 9. The CDR3 runs to 15 residues. The germline V gene encodes CDR1 MDHEN and CDR2 SYDVKM. CDR3 loop: CASSFQWQGDYEQYF. Written as DNA, the CDR3 is TGTGCCAGCAGTTTCCAATGGCAGGGGGATTACGAGCAGTACTTC.

This clone was recorded a few times. The V call is TRBV7-3, the J call TRBJ1-3; D remains unclear. CDR1 and CDR2 from the germline V gene are SGHTA and FQGTGA. The CDR3 has 15 amino acids. Trimming shortened V by 5 bases and J by 0 bases, and 11 bases separated the two germline ends. The CDR3 DNA sequence: TGTGCCAGCAGCCCAGACCCGAGCTCTGGAAACACCATATATTTT. As protein: CASSPDPSSGNTIYF.

This sequence joins TRBV28 and TRBJ1-1; D is unclear. From germline, CDR1 is MDHEN and CDR2 SYDVKM. The CDR3 spans 14 residues. Trimming removed 2 bases from V and 0 bases from J, with 7 bases in between. The CDR3 here is CASSLTGMNTEAFF. The CDR3 nucleotides are TGTGCCAGCAGTTTAACGGGGATGAACACTGAAGCTTTCTTT.

The chain has TRBV4-3 and TRBJ2-3; 9 bases are a match to TRBD1. Trimming removed 2 bases from V and 2 bases from J; junction bases left unmatched: 5. Looked up from germline, CDR1 is LGHNA and CDR2 is YSLEER. This CDR3 contains 16 residues. CDR3 sequence (DNA): TGCGCCAGCAGCCAACGGGACAGGGTTTACACAGATACGCAGTATTTT. Protein: CASSQRDRVYTDTQYF.

The rearrangement uses TRBV6-5 and TRBJ2-1, with D uncertain. The ends were cut back, 0 bases at V and 7 bases at J, with 7 bases in the middle. Germline CDR1 is MNHEY and CDR2 is SVGAGI. The CDR3 has 13 amino acids. The CDR3 DNA follows: TGTGCCAGCAGTTACTCTTTCGGTAATGAGCAGTTCTTC. Translating it yields CASSYSFGNEQFF.

This rearrangement joins TRBV10-3 to TRBJ2-7; unclear D gene. The V gene lost 8 bases and the J gene lost 2 bases, with 10 bases spanning the gap. CDR3 size: 12 residues. CDR1 is ENHRY, CDR2 SYGVKD, per germline. For the CDR3, the DNA is TGTGCCATCGGCCCCCCTCCCTACGAGCAGTACTTC. Its protein is CAIGPPPYEQYF.

V and J are TRBV7-2 and TRBJ1-4; 7 bases match TRBD1. CDR1 SGHTA and CDR2 FQGNSA come from the germline V gene. Trimming cost V 0 bases and J 4 bases; bases outside gene matches: 5. This CDR3 has 16 residues. Written as DNA, the CDR3 is TGTGCCAGCAGCTTAGCTTCCGGGACAGTTAATGAAAAACTGTTTTTT. Its protein is CASSLASGTVNEKLFF. Variable domain in full (rest from reference TRBV7-2 and TRBJ1-4): GAGVSQSPSNKVTEKGKDVELRCDPISGHTALYWYRQSLGQGLEFLIYFQGNSAPDKSGLPSDRFSAERTGGSVSTLTIQRTQQEDSAVYLCASSLASGTVNEKLFFGSGTQLSVL.